The clone carrying this T cell receptor (beta chain) was seen only a few times. The data derive from a study of shared clonotypes between healthy human individuals. CDR1 SGHKS and CDR2 YYEKEE come from the germline V gene (reference sequence). The CDR3 runs to 14 residues. V dropped 4 bases and J dropped 3; count of bases not matched to a gene: 6. Repertoires were generated with immunoSEQ multiplex PCR, while TCRdb's copy carries only in-frame clones and drops some. Here the sample spans 1 million to 1.2 million clones, roughly 80% being singletons. Material for sequencing was memory CD4+ T cells from PBMCs. Subset reported: CD45RA-negative fraction. The J gene is TRBJ2-5, the V gene TRBV5-5, with 7 positions matching TRBD1. The TCR was taken from a man aged 18 to 29 in good health. Some clones in this sample may be carry-over from other donors' samples. The CDR3 region has the DNA TGTGCCAGCAGCCGCAGGGGGTTGGAAGAGACCCAGTACTTC. Protein sequence: CASSRRGLEETQYF.